The 4 T cell receptor beta chains in this list originate from one sample, sequenced in a study of T cell repertoires in cytomegalovirus infection. Each CDR3 protein gets one entry after TCRdb re-called the reads with MiXCR. This sample yields about 490,000 distinct CDR3 sequences, of which 16% are seen a single time; 20% to 30% belongs to the top ten. Sequencing used CD8+ T cells from PBMCs. These receptors all stem from a human donor in good health (CMV status not recorded). Some clones in this sample may be carry-over from other donors' samples.

This clonotype was observed at least ten times. The CDR3 bases are TGTGCCAGCAGCTTAGGACTAGCGGGCTCCTACGAGCAGTACTTC. Translating it yields CASSLGLAGSYEQYF. The rearrangement uses TRBV7-8 and TRBJ2-7, with 10 bases aligning to TRBD2. The CDR3 extends over 15 amino acids. The junction had 0 bases not matched to a gene; V was cut back by 1 base and J by 0 bases. Germline V lookup: CDR1 SGHVS, CDR2 FQNEAQ.

The sample holds many counts of this clonotype. The V call is TRBV15, the J call TRBJ2-4; maybe TRBD1 (7 bases). Germline lookup yields CDR1 LNHNV and CDR2 YYDKDF (reference sequence). CDR3 length: 16 amino acids. Trimming left V 1 base short and J 0 bases short, with 10 bases between. The CDR3 reads CATSRGQGLAKNIQYF. CDR3 sequence (DNA): TGTGCCACCAGCAGAGGACAGGGACTAGCCAAAAACATTCAGTACTTC.

The chain carries TRBV27 and TRBJ2-6; 7 nucleotides agree with TRBD2. Per the germline V gene, CDR1 is MNHEY and CDR2 is SMNVEV (reference sequence). V dropped 5 bases and J dropped 0; count of bases not matched to a gene: 7. The CDR3 length is 17 residues. The CDR3 DNA reads as TGTGCCAGCAGTGGGGGGGGTTTAGGCTCTGGGGCCAACGTCCTGACTTTC. This sequence encodes CASSGGGLGSGANVLTF.

The chain links TRBV25-1 to TRBJ1-2; tentatively, D is TRBD1 (5 bases). Germline V gene lookup returns CDR1 MGHDK and CDR2 SYGVNS. Trimming removed 10 bases from V and 7 bases from J, with 16 bases in between. CDR3 length: 12 amino acids. For the CDR3, the DNA is TGTGCCACCTATTGGGGGGATGGTGGCTACACCTTC. This sequence encodes CATYWGDGGYTF.